These 31 T cell receptor beta chains originate from one sample sequenced in a study of cytomegalovirus exposure and HLA in healthy donors. The PCR contained 60 Vbeta and 13 Jbeta primers. Measured with immunoSEQ multiplex PCR; TCRdb has only the in-frame clones, and not every one. The sample comprises some 86,000 clones, roughly 80% of which are singletons, and about 15% rests with the top ten. The sample comprised PBMCs. Receptor source: a woman in her thirties or forties in good health and CMV-seropositive.

The genes are TRBV28 and TRBJ2-1, with TRBD2 as a possible D gene (6 bases). V gave up 3 bases and J gave up 14 bases, with 11 bases separating them. The CDR3 is 11 amino acids. Germline V lookup: CDR1 MDHEN, CDR2 SYDVKM. The DNA for the CDR3 is TGTGCCAGCAGTTTGGGACCGGGGGAGTTCTTC. Translated: CASSLGPGEFF.

This clone was observed a handful of times. The gene calls are TRBV9 and TRBJ1-3, with D maybe TRBD1 (5 bases). The germline V gene has CDR1 SGDLS and CDR2 YYNGEE. The CDR3 runs to 16 residues. The V gene lost 4 bases and the J gene lost 0 bases, with 14 bases spanning the gap. The CDR3 protein is CASSTTPGGSGNTIYF. CDR3 coding DNA: TGTGCCAGCAGCACTACCCCGGGGGGCTCTGGAAACACCATATATTTT.

CDR3 amino acids: CASSHLGTGDPGELFF. The CDR3 nucleotides read TGCGCCAGCAGCCATCTAGGGACAGGGGATCCCGGGGAGCTGTTTTTT. This chain links TRBV4-1 with TRBJ2-2; 10 nucleotides agree with TRBD1. The germline gives CDR1 MGHRA, CDR2 YSYEKL. With 3 bases clipped from V and 6 bases from J, the junction kept 7 bases outside the gene matches. There are 16 residues in the CDR3.

About this clone: The same CDR3 arises from other DNA sequences in this sample as well. The J gene is TRBJ2-1, the V gene TRBV7-9; TRBD2 agrees at 7 bases. V gave up 9 bases and J gave up 9 bases; unmatched junction bases: 11. Germline CDR1 reads SEHNR; CDR2 reads FQNEAQ (reference sequence). This CDR3 contains 13 residues. The CDR3 here is CASTLAGALEQFF. CDR3 coding DNA: TGTGCCAGTACCTTGGCGGGAGCTCTTGAGCAGTTCTTC.

This chain links TRBV25-1 with TRBJ2-1, with D tentatively TRBD2 (6 bases). Trimming took off 8 bases at V and 8 bases at J, with 19 bases between the two ends. Germline assignment: CDR1 MGHDK and CDR2 SYGVNS. CDR3 length equals 14 residues. CDR3 nucleotides: TGTGCCAGCTCCTACGTGGGGGGTTTCGATGAGCAGTTCTTC. Protein: CASSYVGGFDEQFF.

CDR3 sequence (DNA): TGTGCCAGCGGGATAAGCGGAGGGGAGACCCAGTACTTC. Translating gives CASGISGGETQYF. This chain uses TRBV6-5 with TRBJ2-5, with D possibly being TRBD2 (6 bases). The V end lost 8 bases, the J end lost 5 bases, and 15 bases lay between the germline ends. This CDR3 region has 13 residues. CDR1 and CDR2 from the germline V gene are MNHEY and SVGAGI.

The gene calls are TRBV7-8 and TRBJ1-1; TRBD1 matches at 7 bases. The trim removed 6 bases at V and 0 bases at J, leaving 4 bases unmatched. Germline values: CDR1 SGHVS, CDR2 FQNEAQ. The CDR3 contains 14 residues. The CDR3 here is CASSRGGMNTEAFF. DNA for the CDR3: TGTGCCAGCAGTCGAGGGGGCATGAACACTGAAGCTTTCTTT.

The V and J genes are TRBV11-2 and TRBJ1-2, with 8 bases matching TRBD1. The CDR3 is made up of 12 amino acids. The J segment lost 7 bases and the V segment lost 7 bases, leaving 5 bases of the junction unmatched. CDR1 and CDR2 from the germline V gene are SGHAT and FQNNGV. The CDR3 loop is CASKQGGVGYTF. The DNA of the CDR3 is TGTGCCAGCAAACAGGGGGGAGTTGGCTACACCTTC.

There are a few counts of this clone. The chain has TRBV7-6 and TRBJ2-1, with a possible D match to TRBD1 (6 bases). Germline V gene data show CDR1 as SGHVS and CDR2 as FNYEAQ. CDR3 length: 13 residues. The V and J ends lost 5 bases and 4 bases respectively, with 9 bases between them. CDR3: CASSGDTYNEQFF. The CDR3 bases are TGTGCCAGCAGCGGGGACACTTACAATGAGCAGTTCTTC.

The chain links TRBV10-3 to TRBJ2-1; D call uncertain. V gave up 5 bases and J gave up 9 bases, with 8 bases separating them. The CDR3 is 11 amino acids. Germline V gene data show CDR1 as ENHRY and CDR2 as SYGVKD. Written as DNA, the CDR3 is TGTGCCATCAGTAACCAGGTTGAGCAGTTCTTC. This gives the protein CAISNQVEQFF.

The rearrangement links TRBV9 to TRBJ1-2; a weak D match, TRBD1 (6 bases). The CDR3 runs to 12 residues. V was pared by 5 bases and J by 8 bases, with 13 bases between. The germline CDR1 and CDR2 sequences are SGDLS and YYNGEE. The CDR3 DNA reads as TGTGCCAGCAGTCAGGGGTCGTTGGGCTACACCTTC. It yields the protein CASSQGSLGYTF.

The genes are TRBV7-9 and TRBJ2-7, with D possibly TRBD1 on 6 matching bases. V dropped 4 bases and J dropped 8 bases, with 21 bases sitting between them. The CDR3 spans 15 residues. Germline V lookup: CDR1 SEHNR, CDR2 FQNEAQ (reference sequence). In DNA, the CDR3 is TGTGCCAGCAGCTCGGACAGAGGGGTTTGGTTCAAGCAGTACTTC. Protein sequence: CASSSDRGVWFKQYF.

The rearrangement links TRBV5-8 to TRBJ1-5; TRBD1 is a possible D gene (6 bases). The CDR3 runs to 15 residues. V lost 0 bases and J 7 bases, leaving 14 bases between the germline ends. Germline CDR1 is SGHTS and CDR2 is YDEGEE. In DNA form, the CDR3 reads TGTGCCAGCAGCTTGGGGACAGTCAGGGGCCAGCCCCAGCATTTT. Amino acid sequence: CASSLGTVRGQPQHF.

A few counts support this clone. This chain links TRBV9 with TRBJ1-5; weak D call: TRBD1 (5 bases). The CDR3 loop spans 15 amino acids. V was trimmed by 4 bases and J by 4 bases, leaving 15 bases between them. CDR1 SGDLS and CDR2 YYNGEE come from the germline V gene. CDR3 sequence reads: CASSYDGGRNQPQHF. The CDR3 nucleotides read TGTGCCAGCAGCTACGATGGGGGGAGAAATCAGCCCCAGCATTTT.

The CDR3 bases are TGTGCTAGTGCCTTGGGACAGAGTAACACTGAAGCTTTCTTT. This sequence encodes CASALGQSNTEAFF. The V gene is TRBV12-5, the J gene TRBJ1-1, with 7 bases matching TRBD1. The CDR3 runs 14 residues. Trimming removed 7 bases from V and 2 bases from J; junction bases left unmatched: 7. Germline V gene lookup returns CDR1 LGHNT and CDR2 FRNRAP.

The chain uses TRBV5-4 and TRBJ2-7, with 7 positions matching TRBD1. This CDR3 has 14 residues. V lost 0 bases to trimming and J lost 2 bases; unmatched junction nucleotides: 2. The V gene's germline CDR1 is SGHNT and CDR2 YYREEE (reference sequence). This CDR3 reads CASSLGGQPYEQYF. As DNA, the CDR3 is TGTGCCAGCAGCTTGGGGGGACAGCCCTACGAGCAGTACTTC.

The chain uses TRBV18 and TRBJ1-1; possible D gene TRBD1, 5 bases. V was trimmed by 0 bases and J by 9 bases, leaving 14 bases between them. The CDR3 sequence is 14 residues long. CDR1 is KGHSH, CDR2 LQKENI, per germline. The CDR3 DNA follows: TGTGCCAGCTCACCACCGGGTCAGGGTCTCAAAGCTTTCTTT. Amino acid sequence: CASSPPGQGLKAFF. The full variable domain, in which reference TRBV18 and TRBJ1-1 provide the parts outside the CDR3, is NAGVMQNPRHLVRRRGQEARLRCSPMKGHSHVYWYRQLPEEGLKFMVYLQKENIIDESGMPKERFSAEFPKEGPSILRIQQVVRGDSAAYFCASSPPGQGLKAFFGQGTRLTVV.

The chain has TRBV27 and TRBJ1-5, with D tentatively TRBD1 (6 bases). V was pared by 2 bases and J by 1 base, with 18 bases between. This CDR3 comprises 18 residues. Germline values: CDR1 MNHEY, CDR2 SMNVEV (reference sequence). The CDR3 nucleotides read TGTGCCAGCAGTTTAAGTAGGGGGGGAATCGGAAGCAATCAGCCCCAGCATTTT. Protein product: CASSLSRGGIGSNQPQHF.

V is TRBV5-1 and J is TRBJ2-2, with a possible D match to TRBD1 (6 bases). The CDR3 runs to 14 residues. Germline values: CDR1 SGHRS, CDR2 YFSETQ. Trimming left V 4 bases short and J 2 bases short, with 9 bases between. The CDR3 loop reads CASSPDSNTGELFF. The CDR3 DNA sequence: TGCGCCAGCAGCCCGGACAGTAACACCGGGGAGCTGTTTTTT.

In this sample, this clone turned up once. The chain has TRBV18 and TRBJ1-2, with a weak D call TRBD1 (5 bases). Germline loops: CDR1 KGHSH, CDR2 LQKENI. Deletions cut 6 bases from V and 4 bases from J, with 18 bases between. This CDR3 is built from 15 residues. The CDR3 reads CASSPGHLGAYGYTF. The CDR3, as DNA: TGTGCCAGCTCTCCCGGACACCTGGGTGCCTATGGCTACACCTTC.

Details on this clone: Germline is not matched at one junction end, which may reflect a read error. The V and J genes are TRBV7-7 and TRBJ1-3; D is ambiguous. The germline V gene encodes CDR1 SSHAT and CDR2 FNYEAQ (reference sequence). This CDR3 comprises 11 residues. CDR3 bases: TGTGCTAGCGGGTTTGGAGACACCATATATTTT. Amino acids: CASGFGDTIYF. Variable domain in full (rest from reference TRBV7-7 and TRBJ1-3): GAGVSQSPRYKVTKRGQDVTLRCDPISSHATLYWYQQALGQGPEFLTYFNYEAQPDKSGLPSDRFSAERPEGSISTLTIQRTEQRDSAMYRCASGFGDTIYFGEGSWLTVV.

As concerns this clone: The junction and the germline gene differ at one end; a read error may be behind it. V usage is TRBV7-9 and J usage is TRBJ2-1; 12 bases are a match to TRBD2. This CDR3 spans 14 amino acids. Germline V gene lookup returns CDR1 SEHNR and CDR2 FQNEAQ (reference sequence). Written as DNA, the CDR3 is TGTGCCAGCAGCCTAGCGGGGGGGCTCGGTGAGCAGTTCTTC. Encoded protein: CASSLAGGLGEQFF.

The chain couples TRBV19 to TRBJ1-1; D is undetermined. The CDR3 is 13 amino acids. V was trimmed by 7 bases and J by 6 bases, leaving 15 bases between them. In germline, CDR1 is LNHDA, CDR2 SQIVND (reference sequence). CDR3 DNA: TGTGCCAGTACCACGACTGGCGGGTCTGAAGCTTTCTTT. Amino acids: CASTTTGGSEAFF.

Worth noting for this clone: Other DNA sequences from this sample encode an identical CDR3 as well. The chain couples TRBV7-8 to TRBJ2-1; the D is unclear. Germline CDR1 and CDR2: SGHVS and FQNEAQ. The CDR3 is 18 amino acids. The V gene lost 1 base and the J gene lost 0 bases, with 16 bases spanning the gap. Written as DNA, the CDR3 is TGTGCCAGCAGCTTAGATGTATCCTTAAGAGACTCCTACAATGAGCAGTTCTTC. It encodes CASSLDVSLRDSYNEQFF.

For the CDR3, the DNA is TGTGCCAGTAGTACAGGGGGCATGGGACAGCCCCAGCATTTT. This encodes CASSTGGMGQPQHF. The rearrangement links TRBV19 to TRBJ1-5; 8 nucleotides line up with TRBD1. V trimming: 4 bases; J trimming: 7 bases; junction bases outside the gene matches: 6. CDR1 and CDR2 (germline): LNHDA, SQIVND (reference sequence). The CDR3 sequence is 14 residues long.

The chain employs TRBV4-3 and TRBJ2-5; D gene unclear. The DNA matches TRBJ2-7 better at its end, which makes the J call doubtful. Germline loops: CDR1 LGHNA, CDR2 YSLEER. The CDR3 has 15 amino acids. The CDR3, as DNA: TGCGCCAGCAGCCAAGATAGAGGAAGGATCTACGAGCAGTACTTC. As protein: CASSQDRGRIYEQYF.

This chain's CDR3 is CASSLRDRVPNYGYTF. CDR3 coding DNA: TGCGCCAGCAGCTTGAGGGACAGGGTCCCAAATTATGGCTACACCTTC. The V and J genes are TRBV5-1 and TRBJ1-2; 9 bases are a match to TRBD1. CDR1 is SGHRS, CDR2 YFSETQ, per germline. The CDR3 has 16 residues. Trimming removed 1 base from V and 5 bases from J; junction bases left unmatched: 9.

This sequence joins TRBV2 and TRBJ1-1, with D perhaps matching TRBD1 (5 bases). Germline V CDR1 and CDR2: SNHLY, FYNNEI. With 1 base removed from V and 4 bases from J, the gap between germline ends came to 19 bases. This CDR3 is built from 17 residues. CDR3 DNA sequence: TGTGCCAGCAGTGAAGGTCCGGACGCAGGGTGGTCCACTGAAGCTTTCTTT. It codes for CASSEGPDAGWSTEAFF.

This sequence joins TRBV4-2 and TRBJ1-2, with D tentatively TRBD1 (6 bases). Germline CDR1 is LGHNA and CDR2 is YNFKEQ. The germline V and J ends were trimmed by 3 bases and 8 bases, with 16 bases remaining between them. The CDR3 length is 14 residues. The CDR3 protein is CASSQATGFLGYTF. The DNA for the CDR3 is TGTGCCAGCAGCCAGGCCACAGGGTTTCTAGGCTACACCTTC.

This CDR3 reads CASSALTGRGSYNSPLHF. The CDR3 DNA reads TGTGCCAGCAGTGCCTTGACAGGCCGGGGCTCCTATAATTCACCCCTCCACTTT. V is TRBV6-1 and J is TRBJ1-6; TRBD1 is a possible D gene (6 bases). The germline V gene has CDR1 MNHNS and CDR2 SASEGT. The V gene lost 4 bases and the J gene lost 0 bases, with 16 bases spanning the gap. The CDR3 contains 18 residues.

V usage is TRBV5-4 and J usage is TRBJ2-6; D might be TRBD2 (7 bases). V was trimmed by 0 bases and J by 3 bases, leaving 22 bases between them. The CDR3 loop spans 20 amino acids. Germline V gene data show CDR1 as SGHNT and CDR2 as YYREEE (reference sequence). The CDR3 bases are TGTGCCAGCAGCTTGGCCCCCAGAGGGGGGGCCCAGGGTGGGGCCAACGTCCTGACTTTC. Amino acid sequence: CASSLAPRGGAQGGANVLTF.